The source of this TCR beta chain is a study of CD8 T cells in Susac syndrome (dated by TCRdb to between 2018 and 2021). About the full investigation: Among the Susac syndrome patients who were sequenced, clinically active disease was present in over 5 and clinical remission was observed in fewer than 10. At blood withdrawal, Susac syndrome patients were therapy-naive, treated with corticosteroids (with IVIg additionally given to some), or treated with IVIg alone. Whether CD8+ T cell activation and differentiation in Susac syndrome was antigen driven was tested using repertoire sequencing. Clonality of the CD8+ T cell repertoire was compared between around 13 healthy donors, around 14 Susac syndrome patients and some 15 multiple sclerosis patients. Broad study findings and their caveats: Susac syndrome CD8+ repertoires showed clonal expansion, highest in CD8+ TEMRA cells and greater in clinically active than remitting patients. The number of individuals in the TCR sequencing and HLA analysis was acknowledged as relatively small. Some 15 and five Susac-specific public clones were found in the total CD8+ and CD8+ TEMRA repertoires, respectively.

Peripheral blood CD8+ and CD4+ T cells from healthy donors, Susac syndrome patients and multiple sclerosis patients were profiled by high-throughput TCR beta sequencing. Recently defined diagnostic criteria for definite or probable disease were met by the Susac syndrome patients. Bulk CD8+ and CD4+ T cells were purified by magnetic negative isolation, whereas CD8+ TEMRA cells were enriched by FACS. Blood was drawn into EDTA tubes, processed within 24 hours, and PBMCs were isolated by density gradient centrifugation. PBMCs intended for TCR sequencing were cryopreserved in liquid nitrogen and thawed later in a water bath at 37 degrees C. The sorted or isolated CD4+, CD8+ and CD8+ TEMRA cells had a purity of 90% or higher. A note on this clonotype: The antigen it recognizes is unknown. Base qualities are not at hand, and no much larger clone is one base apart.

RNA was extracted using the RNeasy kit, and roughly 0.5 to 1 ug of the RNA was reverse transcribed with random hexamers. The immunoSEQ multiplex PCR assay, covering 54 Vbeta and 13 Jbeta segments, was used to amplify TCR beta CDR3 regions. PCR amplification bias was corrected by using a synthetic template baseline for primer optimization and computational correction. As for how the authors treated the data: Reads were annotated to V, D and J genes per IMGT and analyzed with immunoSEQ Analyzer, keeping only productive sequences. Clonality was calculated as one minus the Shannon entropy normalized by log2 of the number of productive unique sequences. For each patient and control, public and private clones were evaluated within the 100 most prevalent clones. Clones were defined as Susac-specific when absent from the healthy and MS cohorts, from 1,000 to 1,100 published viral clones and from other ImmuneACCESS disease sequences. Using fastp at Q25 and MiXCR, TCRdb reprocessed the public reads and kept productive beta chains. Duplicate CDR3 protein sequences are folded into a single record with the most common DNA and genes. In this record, the V and J calls reflect TCRdb's handling and not the investigators' own analysis. Recorded for this sample are fewer than 85,000 distinct CDR3 sequences; roughly 94% of them occurred a single time. The ten largest clones take up about 0.5% of the sample.

From the cysteine up to the phenylalanine, the CDR3 has a length of 12 residues. Only the CDR3 region is kept as DNA, spanning 36 bases read in frame from base 1. At the junction V is shortened by 0 bases and J by 8 bases, with 7 bases in between. The chain joins TRBV23-1 to TRBJ2-5; no confident D gene assignment can be made. TRBV23-1 carries the ORF label, with uncertain function. Specimen: CD8+ T cells from PBMCs. This TCR derives from a human donor with Susac syndrome. The nucleotide sequence reads as follows: TGCGCCAGCAGTCAATCGAGAAGTACCCAGTACTTC. This sequence encodes CASSQSRSTQYF.